This T cell receptor beta chain is from a study of blood T cell repertoires in COVID-19. Study background: Donors in the United States, Italy and Spain gave samples during acute or convalescent COVID-19. PBMCs, B-cell-depleted T cells, or T cells were the source of the cDNA or gDNA that made up the material.

The CDR3 loop spans 13 amino acids. Germline lookup yields CDR1 LNHDA and CDR2 SQIVND (reference sequence). V lost 5 bases and J lost 2, with 10 bases in between. Everyone who took part was roughly 18 to 89 years old, and they came from fewer than 25 US areas. In the original processing: Amplification of reference gene primers provided the estimated nucleated cell counts. Clones were read by immunoSEQ multiplex PCR, and TCRdb kept only the in-frame ones, dropping some. V and J calls and clone size are given by that table; D and trimming were obtained from the DNA. The data hold under 500,000 clones, with 87% observed a single time.

The V call is TRBV19, the J call TRBJ2-7; a possible D gene is TRBD1 (6 bases). The material sequenced was PBMCs or T cells enriched from blood (not recorded which). This TCR was sampled from a woman younger than 30 with acute COVID-19. The CDR3 region has the DNA TGTGCCAGTAGTCCCGGACAGACCTACGAGCAGTACTTC. It codes for CASSPGQTYEQYF.